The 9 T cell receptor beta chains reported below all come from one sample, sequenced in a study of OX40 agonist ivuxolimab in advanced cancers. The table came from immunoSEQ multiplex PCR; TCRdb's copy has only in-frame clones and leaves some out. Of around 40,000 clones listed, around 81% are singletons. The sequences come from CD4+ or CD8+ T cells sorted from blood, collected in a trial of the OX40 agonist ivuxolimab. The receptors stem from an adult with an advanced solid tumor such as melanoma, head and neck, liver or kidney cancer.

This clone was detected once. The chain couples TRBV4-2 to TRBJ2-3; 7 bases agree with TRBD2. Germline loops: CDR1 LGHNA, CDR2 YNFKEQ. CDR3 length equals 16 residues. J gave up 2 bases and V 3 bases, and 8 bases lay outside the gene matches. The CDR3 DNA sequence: TGTGCCAGCAGCCATCCCGGGACTACAAACACAGATACGCAGTATTTT. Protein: CASSHPGTTNTDTQYF.

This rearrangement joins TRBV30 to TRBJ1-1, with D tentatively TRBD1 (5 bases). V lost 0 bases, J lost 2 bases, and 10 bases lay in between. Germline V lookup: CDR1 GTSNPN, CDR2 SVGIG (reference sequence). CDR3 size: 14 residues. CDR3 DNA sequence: TGTGCCTGGAGTGTAAGTGGGGGAAACACTGAAGCTTTCTTT. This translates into CAWSVSGGNTEAFF.

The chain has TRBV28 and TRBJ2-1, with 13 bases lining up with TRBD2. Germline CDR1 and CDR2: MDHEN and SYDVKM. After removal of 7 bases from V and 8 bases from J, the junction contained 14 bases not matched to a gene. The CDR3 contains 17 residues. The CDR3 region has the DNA TGTGCCAGCAACTTACCCCGACTAGCGGGAGGAGTAGATGAGCAGTTCTTC. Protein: CASNLPRLAGGVDEQFF.

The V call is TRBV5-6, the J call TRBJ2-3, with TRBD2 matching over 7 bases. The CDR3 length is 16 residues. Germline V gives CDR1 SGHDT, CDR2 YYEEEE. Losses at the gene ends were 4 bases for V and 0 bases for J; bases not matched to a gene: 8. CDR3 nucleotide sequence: TGTGCCAGCAGCCCCCAAGCGGGAACTAGCACAGATACGCAGTATTTT. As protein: CASSPQAGTSTDTQYF.

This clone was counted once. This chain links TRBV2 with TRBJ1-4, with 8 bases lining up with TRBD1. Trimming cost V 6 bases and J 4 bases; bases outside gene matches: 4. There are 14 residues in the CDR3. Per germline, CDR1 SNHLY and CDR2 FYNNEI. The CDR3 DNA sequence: TGTGCCAGCAGGACAGGGGCGCTTAATGAAAAACTGTTTTTT. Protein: CASRTGALNEKLFF. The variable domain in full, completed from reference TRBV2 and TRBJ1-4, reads EPEVTQTPSHQVTQMGQEVILRCVPISNHLYFYWYRQILGQKVEFLVSFYNNEISEKSEIFDDQFSVERPDGSNFTLKIRSTKLEDSAMYFCASRTGALNEKLFFGSGTQLSVL.

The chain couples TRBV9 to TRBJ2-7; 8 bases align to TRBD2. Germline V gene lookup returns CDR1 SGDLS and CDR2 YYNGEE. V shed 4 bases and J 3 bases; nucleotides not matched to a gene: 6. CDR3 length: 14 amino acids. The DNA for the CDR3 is TGTGCCAGCAGCCCGACTAGCGAGTACTACGAGCAGTACTTC. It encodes CASSPTSEYYEQYF. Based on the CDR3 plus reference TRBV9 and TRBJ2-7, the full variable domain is DSGVTQTPKHLITATGQRVTLRCSPRSGDLSVYWYQQSLDQGLQFLIQYYNGEERAKGNILERFSAQQFPDLHSELNLSSLELGDSALYFCASSPTSEYYEQYFGPGTRLTVT.

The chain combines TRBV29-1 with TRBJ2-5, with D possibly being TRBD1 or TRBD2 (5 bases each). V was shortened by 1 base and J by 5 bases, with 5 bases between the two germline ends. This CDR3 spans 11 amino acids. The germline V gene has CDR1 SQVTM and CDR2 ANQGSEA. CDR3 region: CSVEGGETQYF. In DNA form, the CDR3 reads TGCAGCGTTGAAGGGGGGGAGACCCAGTACTTC.

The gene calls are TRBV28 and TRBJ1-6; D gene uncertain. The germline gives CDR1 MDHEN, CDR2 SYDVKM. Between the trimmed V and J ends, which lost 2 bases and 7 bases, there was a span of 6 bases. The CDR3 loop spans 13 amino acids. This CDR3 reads CASSLSSNSPLHF. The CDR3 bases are TGTGCCAGCAGTTTAAGTTCCAATTCACCCCTCCACTTT.

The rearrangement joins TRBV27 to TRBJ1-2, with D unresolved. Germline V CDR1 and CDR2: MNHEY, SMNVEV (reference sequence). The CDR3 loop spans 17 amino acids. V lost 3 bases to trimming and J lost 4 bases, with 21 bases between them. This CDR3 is CASSFLPIGPSSYGYTF. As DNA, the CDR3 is TGTGCCAGCAGTTTCCTCCCCATTGGGCCATCCTCCTATGGCTACACCTTC.